This paragraph covers one TCR beta chain sequence. Regarding donors, all were healthy bone marrow donors. The data stem from a study of cytomegalovirus exposure and HLA in healthy donors. Per the germline V gene, CDR1 is SGHNT and CDR2 is YYREEE (reference sequence). V gave up 4 bases and J gave up 5 bases; unmatched junction bases: 7. This CDR3 is built from 15 residues. The PCR ran on 60 Vbeta and 13 Jbeta primers. Sequenced by immunoSEQ multiplex PCR; TCRdb stores in-frame clones only, minus some. Altogether roughly 120,000 clones are present, roughly 77% being singletons, with the ten largest covering roughly 1.1%.

The chain joins TRBV5-4 to TRBJ2-7, with TRBD2 matching over 12 bases. Material: PBMCs. The clonotype was recovered from a woman in her twenties or thirties in good health and CMV-seronegative. CDR3 nucleotides: TGTGCCAGCAGCCTACTAGCGGGAGGCGAGGACGAGCAGTACTTC. Its translation: CASSLLAGGEDEQYF.